Following are 21 T cell receptor beta chains from one sample sequenced in a study of beta chain features in type 1 diabetes. Isolated RNA was reverse transcribed in full, so expressed TCRB transcripts were sequenced. Profiling relied on immunoSEQ multiplex PCR, and the TCRdb table lists in-frame clones only, not all of them. Here the sample spans hundreds of thousands of clones, about 63% being singletons. Sequencing input: naive CD4+ T cells from blood. These receptors all come from a man aged 30 to 39 in good health.

In its sample, this clone was seen a few times. Other DNA sequences in the sample encode the same CDR3. The genes are TRBV29-1 and TRBJ2-4; TRBD2 might be the D (6 bases). Germline V gene lookup returns CDR1 SQVTM and CDR2 ANQGSEA. Trimming took off 4 bases at V and 1 base at J, with 8 bases between the two ends. The CDR3 has 13 amino acids. The CDR3 sequence is CSVAGLAKNIQYF. The CDR3 bases are TGCAGCGTTGCGGGACTGGCCAAAAACATTCAGTACTTC.

This clone turned up a few times. This chain uses TRBV5-1 with TRBJ2-5, with 14 bases matching TRBD2. V was pared by 2 bases and J by 1 base, with 7 bases of the junction left unmatched. The germline V gene encodes CDR1 SGHRS and CDR2 YFSETQ. The CDR3 has 18 residues. The CDR3 DNA reads as TGCGCCAGCAGCTTAAGTACGGGACTAGCGGGAGTCCAAGAGACCCAGTACTTC. This gives the protein CASSLSTGLAGVQETQYF.

The CDR3 spells CASSFRQPYEQYF. DNA of the CDR3: TGTGCCAGCAGCTTCCGTCAGCCCTACGAGCAGTACTTC. The V call is TRBV7-9, the J call TRBJ2-7, with no clear D. Trimming removed 3 bases from V and 2 bases from J, with 8 bases in between. Germline CDR1 and CDR2: SEHNR and FQNEAQ (reference sequence). This CDR3 contains 13 residues.

This clone is a singleton in its sample. The chain uses TRBV12-5 and TRBJ2-1; D ambiguous. The CDR3 consists of 12 residues. Germline CDR1 is LGHNT and CDR2 is FRNRAP. The V and J ends lost 7 bases and 9 bases respectively, with 13 bases between them. As DNA, the CDR3 is TGTGCTAGTGCCCCTCTTGGAAGTGAGCAGTTCTTC. This sequence encodes CASAPLGSEQFF. The full variable domain, with the rest looked up from reference TRBV12-5 and TRBJ2-1, is DARVTQTPRHKVTEMGQEVTMRCQPILGHNTVFWYRQTMMQGLELLAYFRNRAPLDDSGMPKDRFSAEMPDATLATLKIQPSEPRDSAVYFCASAPLGSEQFFGPGTRLTVL.

This rearrangement joins TRBV7-9 to TRBJ2-1; 7 bases align to TRBD1. In germline, CDR1 is SEHNR, CDR2 FQNEAQ (reference sequence). The CDR3 totals 15 residues. V dropped 0 bases and J dropped 8; count of bases not matched to a gene: 7. CDR3 in amino acids: CASSLALRTGDEQFF. CDR3 nucleotide sequence: TGTGCCAGCAGCTTAGCGCTACGGACAGGAGATGAGCAGTTCTTC.

The V and J genes are TRBV30 and TRBJ1-1, with D perhaps matching TRBD1 (6 bases). Trimming cost V 2 bases and J 1 base, with 11 bases left between them. Germline CDR1 is GTSNPN and CDR2 is SVGIG (reference sequence). The CDR3 has 14 residues. Here the CDR3 DNA reads TGTGCCTGGAGTAGCAGGGGCCGGAACACTGAAGCTTTCTTT. This sequence encodes CAWSSRGRNTEAFF.

CDR3 bases: TGTGCCTGGAGTATAACAGCCTATGGCTACACCTTC. Residues: CAWSITAYGYTF. The V gene is TRBV30, the J gene TRBJ1-2; D gene ambiguous. Per germline, CDR1 GTSNPN and CDR2 SVGIG (reference sequence). V was shortened by 2 bases and J by 4 bases, with 8 bases between the two germline ends. The CDR3 is 12 residues long.

The chain joins TRBV5-6 to TRBJ2-7; 9 nucleotides match TRBD2. The CDR3 runs 16 residues. V was pared by 4 bases and J by 3 bases, with 11 bases of the junction left unmatched. Germline V gene sequence: CDR1 SGHDT, CDR2 YYEEEE. In nucleotides, the CDR3 is TGTGCCAGCAGCCAACTGGCTAGCGGGAAGATCTACGAGCAGTACTTC. Translating gives CASSQLASGKIYEQYF. Full variable domain (rest looked up from reference TRBV5-6 and TRBJ2-7): DAGVTQSPTHLIKTRGQQVTLRCSPKSGHDTVSWYQQALGQGPQFIFQYYEEEERQRGNFPDRFSGHQFPNYSSELNVNALLLGDSALYLCASSQLASGKIYEQYFGPGTRLTVT.

In regard to this clone: A read error may account for a junction end that differs from germline. This sequence joins TRBV30 and TRBJ2-3, with D perhaps matching TRBD2 (5 bases). This CDR3 spans 12 amino acids. Germline-derived CDR1 and CDR2 are GTSNPN and SVGIG (reference sequence). The CDR3: CAWSPSRDTQYF. In DNA, the CDR3 is TGTGCCTGGAGTCCTAGCAGAGATACGCAGTATTTT.

V gene TRBV29-1 combines with J gene TRBJ2-7; the D is unclear. The germline gives CDR1 SQVTM, CDR2 ANQGSEA. V lost 4 bases and J 5 bases, leaving 15 bases between the germline ends. The CDR3 consists of 13 residues. In DNA, the CDR3 is TGCAGCGTTGGTCTTCGAGCCCGTAACGAGCAGTACTTC. It translates to CSVGLRARNEQYF.

V gene TRBV29-1 combines with J gene TRBJ2-1; 8 bases fit TRBD1. The V and J ends lost 6 bases and 3 bases, in that order; junction bases with no gene match: 7. Germline V CDR1 and CDR2: SQVTM, ANQGSEA. This CDR3 comprises 14 residues. The CDR3 loop reads CSVIDRGGYNEQFF. The CDR3 DNA reads as TGCAGCGTCATAGACAGGGGAGGCTACAATGAGCAGTTCTTC.

The V gene is TRBV29-1, the J gene TRBJ2-3, with TRBD1 matching 7 bases. Germline V gene sequence: CDR1 SQVTM, CDR2 ANQGSEA. This CDR3 region has 13 residues. J was trimmed by 2 bases and V by 5 bases; bases with no gene match: 4. CDR3: CSVSGQLTDTQYF. CDR3 DNA sequence: TGCAGCGTTTCGGGACAGCTCACAGATACGCAGTATTTT.

Notes on this clone: At the DNA level, this CDR3 is encoded by other sequences in the same sample as well. This chain links TRBV28 with TRBJ2-1, with D uncertain. The CDR3 consists of 12 residues. Germline CDR1 is MDHEN and CDR2 is SYDVKM. Trimming removed 6 bases at V and 7 bases at J, with 10 bases between. CDR3 nucleotides: TGTGCCAGCAGCCTAAGTTATAATGAGCAGTTCTTC. This encodes CASSLSYNEQFF.

This clone was counted between two and nine times. The CDR3 DNA is TGCAGCGTTGAGCCTCTGCTCGGCGGCCAAAGTTCGGTCCAGTACTTC. This gives the protein CSVEPLLGGQSSVQYF. The chain links TRBV29-1 to TRBJ2-5, with D unclear. Germline CDR1 and CDR2: SQVTM and ANQGSEA. The CDR3 length is 16 residues. V lost 3 bases to trimming and J lost 10 bases, with 27 bases between them.

V is TRBV29-1 and J is TRBJ2-5; the D is unclear. This CDR3 spans 13 amino acids. Between the trimmed V and J ends, which lost 6 bases and 5 bases, there was a span of 16 bases. Germline V lookup: CDR1 SQVTM, CDR2 ANQGSEA. Here the CDR3 reads CSVGTLVVETQYF. As DNA, the CDR3 is TGCAGCGTGGGTACCCTAGTCGTCGAGACCCAGTACTTC.

The genes are TRBV6-6 and TRBJ2-5; D call uncertain. V lost 0 bases to trimming and J lost 5 bases, with 7 bases between them. CDR3 length: 13 amino acids. The germline gives CDR1 MNHNY, CDR2 SVGAGI (reference sequence). The CDR3 bases are TGTGCCAGCAGTTACTCAGGGCCCGAGACCCAGTACTTC. The encoded protein is CASSYSGPETQYF.

V and J are TRBV2 and TRBJ1-4; possible D gene TRBD1, 6 bases. V dropped 6 bases and J dropped 8 bases, with 10 bases sitting between them. The length of the CDR3 is 12 residues. CDR1 and CDR2 from the germline V gene are SNHLY and FYNNEI. In DNA, the CDR3 is TGTGCCAGCAGAAGGGGGACCGAAAAACTGTTTTTT. Its protein is CASRRGTEKLFF.

Only one count was recorded for this clone. The J gene is TRBJ2-1, the V gene TRBV30; D may be TRBD2 (5 bases). The CDR3 contains 13 residues. Germline V lookup: CDR1 GTSNPN, CDR2 SVGIG (reference sequence). The V and J ends lost 0 bases and 8 bases respectively, with 11 bases between them. CDR3 amino acids: CAWSVLGRDEQFF. The CDR3 DNA is TGTGCCTGGAGTGTACTCGGGCGGGATGAGCAGTTCTTC.

This clone was seen a single time. The chain joins TRBV7-8 to TRBJ2-1; D unclear. Germline CDR1 reads SGHVS; CDR2 reads FQNEAQ. Trimming cost V 2 bases and J 0 bases, with 14 bases left between them. This CDR3 spans 17 amino acids. The CDR3 DNA follows: TGTGCCAGCAGCTTAACTCTAAAGCTGAGCTCCTACAATGAGCAGTTCTTC. This translates into CASSLTLKLSSYNEQFF.

This clone has a handful of counts. The chain links TRBV23-1 to TRBJ2-4; D possibly corresponds to TRBD2 (5 bases). TRBV23-1 is identified as an open reading frame with a role that is uncertain. V was cut by 7 bases and J by 0 bases, with 13 bases left in between. This CDR3 has 15 residues. The CDR3 region has the DNA TGCGCCAGCACCACAGTCGAGGGAGCCAAAAACATTCAGTACTTC. Translated, it gives CASTTVEGAKNIQYF.

The CDR3 DNA sequence: TGTGCCAGCAGCTTTGTGTCCAGGGGGTCGACCGGGGAGCTGTTTTTT. Its translation is CASSFVSRGSTGELFF. V is TRBV7-7 and J is TRBJ2-2; the match to TRBD1 covers 7 bases. After removal of 3 bases from V and 5 bases from J, the junction contained 9 bases not matched to a gene. This CDR3 is built from 16 residues. Germline CDR1 SSHAT, CDR2 FNYEAQ (reference sequence).